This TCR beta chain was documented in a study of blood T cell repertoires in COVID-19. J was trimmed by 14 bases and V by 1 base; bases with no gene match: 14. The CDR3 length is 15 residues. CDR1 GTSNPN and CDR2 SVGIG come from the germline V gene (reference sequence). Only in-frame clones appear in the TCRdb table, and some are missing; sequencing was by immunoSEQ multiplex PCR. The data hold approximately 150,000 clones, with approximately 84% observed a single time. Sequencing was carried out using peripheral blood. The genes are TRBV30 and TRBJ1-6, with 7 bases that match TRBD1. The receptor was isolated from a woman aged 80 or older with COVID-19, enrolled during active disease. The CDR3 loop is CAWSGNRGGPLTLHF. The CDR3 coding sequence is TGTGCCTGGAGTGGTAACAGGGGTGGCCCGTTGACCCTCCACTTT.